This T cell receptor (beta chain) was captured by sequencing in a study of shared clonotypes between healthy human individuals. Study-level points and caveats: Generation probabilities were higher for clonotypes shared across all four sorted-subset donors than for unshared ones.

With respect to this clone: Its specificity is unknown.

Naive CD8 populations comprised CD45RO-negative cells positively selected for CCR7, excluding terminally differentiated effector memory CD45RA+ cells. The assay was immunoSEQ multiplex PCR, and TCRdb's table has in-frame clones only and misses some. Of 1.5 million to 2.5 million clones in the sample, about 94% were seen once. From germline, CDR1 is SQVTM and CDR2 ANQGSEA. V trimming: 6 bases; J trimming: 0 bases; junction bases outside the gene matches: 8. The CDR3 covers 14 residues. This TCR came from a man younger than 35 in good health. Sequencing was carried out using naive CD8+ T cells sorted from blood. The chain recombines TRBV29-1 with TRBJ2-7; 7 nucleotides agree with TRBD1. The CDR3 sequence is CSVTGTESSYEQYF. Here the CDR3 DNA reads TGCAGCGTGACCGGGACAGAGAGCTCCTACGAGCAGTACTTC.